The 20 T cell receptor beta chains presented below share a single source sample, sequenced in a study of T cells in Graves' hyperthyroidism and ophthalmopathy. RNA transcripts gave rise to amplified TCR beta CDR3 regions. HTBI primers were used for first-round RT-PCR of the TCR CDR3. TCRdb re-analysed the multiplex PCR reads in MiXCR, keeping a single row per CDR3 protein. Here the sample spans 300,000 to 450,000 distinct CDR3 sequences, 15% to 20% being singletons. Specimen: blood. The receptors stem from a middle-aged woman with Graves' ophthalmopathy.

Many counts were recorded for this clonotype. The chain couples TRBV27 to TRBJ2-7; TRBD1 aligns across 7 bases. Trimming took 7 bases from V and 2 from J; bases not matched to a gene: 14. Germline V CDR1 and CDR2: MNHEY, SMNVEV (reference sequence). The CDR3 runs 16 residues. CDR3 DNA sequence: TGTGCCAGCAATAATCTGACAGGGCTTGACACCTACGAGCAGTACTTC. This gives the protein CASNNLTGLDTYEQYF.

This clonotype was recorded many times. The rearrangement links TRBV12-3 or TRBV12-4 to TRBJ1-2; a weak D match, TRBD1 (5 bases). The CDR3 is 16 amino acids. Deletions cut 0 bases from V and 0 bases from J, with 11 bases between. The CDR3 nucleotides read TGTGCCAGCAGTTTAGCAGGGGCCGGACCTAACTATGGCTACACCTTC. It yields the protein CASSLAGAGPNYGYTF.

The chain recombines TRBV12-3 or TRBV12-4 with TRBJ1-5, with D unresolved. Trimming pared 5 bases from V and 7 bases from J, leaving 12 bases between. This CDR3 spans 13 amino acids. DNA of the CDR3: TGTGCCAGCAGTCCTCTATCGGGCCAGCCCCAGCATTTT. Residues: CASSPLSGQPQHF.

This clonotype was seen many times. This chain uses TRBV7-9 with TRBJ1-2; TRBD1 might be the D (6 bases). There are 15 residues in the CDR3. V was clipped by 5 bases and J by 5 bases, with 18 bases between them. Germline V gives CDR1 SEHNR, CDR2 FQNEAQ (reference sequence). In DNA form, the CDR3 reads TGTGCCAGCAGCCCACGGACAGTGCCAGGGTATGGCTACACCTTC. It specifies CASSPRTVPGYGYTF.

The chain links TRBV7-9 to TRBJ1-1; D is uncertain. The V end lost 5 bases, the J end lost 1 base, and 14 bases lay between the germline ends. CDR1 and CDR2 from the germline V gene are SEHNR and FQNEAQ (reference sequence). This CDR3 is 15 amino acids long. CDR3 sequence: CASSPRGTQNTEAFF. The CDR3 nucleotides are TGTGCCAGCAGCCCACGTGGCACCCAGAACACTGAAGCTTTCTTT.

This clonotype came up a few times. The CDR3 protein is CSANPGGPAQETQYF. The CDR3 DNA sequence: TGCAGTGCCAATCCCGGTGGCCCGGCTCAAGAGACCCAGTACTTC. This rearrangement joins TRBV20-1 to TRBJ2-5; D is unresolved. CDR1 and CDR2 from the germline V gene are DFQATT and SNEGSKA (reference sequence). With 6 bases removed from V and 2 bases from J, the gap between germline ends came to 19 bases. The CDR3 contains 15 residues.

Many counts were recorded for this clonotype. In DNA form, the CDR3 reads TGTGCCACCAGTGAGGGTCGGATATCCGGGGCCAACGTCCTGACTTTC. As protein: CATSEGRISGANVLTF. J is TRBJ2-6 and V is TRBV24-1; no reliable D call. Between the trimmed V and J ends, which lost 4 bases and 4 bases, there was a span of 13 bases. The CDR3 is 16 amino acids. Germline loops: CDR1 KGHDR, CDR2 SFDVKD.

At least ten counts were recorded for this clonotype. The chain is built from TRBV6-2 or TRBV6-3 and TRBJ2-7, with D possibly TRBD2 on 5 matching bases. Germline CDR1 MNHEY, CDR2 SVGEGT. This CDR3 has 14 residues. V was clipped by 5 bases and J by 1 base, with 12 bases between them. Written as DNA, the CDR3 is TGTGCCAGCAGTCCGGATACTAGTTCCTACGAGCAGTACTTC. Encoded protein: CASSPDTSSYEQYF.

At least ten counts were recorded for this clonotype. The gene calls are TRBV20-1 and TRBJ2-7; possible D gene TRBD2, 6 bases. V was pared by 0 bases and J by 3 bases, with 12 bases between. The CDR3 is made up of 14 amino acids. Per germline, CDR1 DFQATT and CDR2 SNEGSKA (reference sequence). For the CDR3, the DNA is TGCAGTGCTAGAGATGGTAGCGGAAACTACGAGCAGTACTTC. Its protein is CSARDGSGNYEQYF.

The chain carries TRBV18 and TRBJ1-3, with D tentatively TRBD1 (6 bases). The V gene lost 1 base and the J gene lost 8 bases, with 12 bases spanning the gap. Looked up from germline, CDR1 is KGHSH and CDR2 is LQKENI. The CDR3 sequence is 14 residues long. CDR3 residues: CASSPLEGDYTIYF. In DNA form, the CDR3 reads TGTGCCAGCTCACCACTGGAGGGGGACTACACCATATATTTT.

This clonotype was counted many times. The rearrangement uses TRBV12-5 and TRBJ2-5; 9 nucleotides line up with TRBD1. There are 15 residues in the CDR3. After removal of 5 bases from V and 4 bases from J, the junction contained 8 bases not matched to a gene. Germline values: CDR1 LGHNT, CDR2 FRNRAP. CDR3 in DNA: TGTGCTAGTGGTCCGTACAGGGGGCTGGGAGAGACCCAGTACTTC. It translates to CASGPYRGLGETQYF. Together with reference TRBV12-5 and TRBJ2-5, the CDR3 gives the full variable domain: DARVTQTPRHKVTEMGQEVTMRCQPILGHNTVFWYRQTMMQGLELLAYFRNRAPLDDSGMPKDRFSAEMPDATLATLKIQPSEPRDSAVYFCASGPYRGLGETQYFGPGTRLLVL.

At least ten counts were recorded for this clonotype. The J gene is TRBJ1-5, the V gene TRBV28; D gene ambiguous. The germline V gene has CDR1 MDHEN and CDR2 SYDVKM. The germline V and J ends were trimmed by 3 bases and 3 bases, with 9 bases remaining between them. There are 14 residues in the CDR3. The CDR3 here is CASSLRRVNQPQHF. The CDR3 DNA sequence: TGTGCCAGCAGTTTGCGTCGGGTCAATCAGCCCCAGCATTTT.

In its sample, this clonotype was seen many times. This sequence joins TRBV11-2 and TRBJ2-6; no clear D. The V gene lost 0 bases and the J gene lost 1 base, with 4 bases spanning the gap. There are 15 residues in the CDR3. Germline V gene data show CDR1 as SGHAT and CDR2 as FQNNGV. CDR3 in DNA: TGTGCCAGCAGCTTAGAGATTTCTGGGGCCAACGTCCTGACTTTC. Translated: CASSLEISGANVLTF.

A few counts support this clonotype. The V and J genes are TRBV3-1 and TRBJ1-1; 7 nucleotides line up with TRBD1. The trim removed 4 bases at V and 6 bases at J, leaving 8 bases unmatched. CDR3 length: 14 amino acids. CDR1 is LGHDT, CDR2 YNNKEL, per germline (reference sequence). Written as DNA, the CDR3 is TGTGCCAGCAGCCCAGGGGGTAGATCCGCTGAAGCTTTCTTT. It translates to CASSPGGRSAEAFF.

V and J are TRBV5-1 and TRBJ2-3; 10 bases agree with TRBD2. The CDR3 covers 16 residues. With V trimmed by 5 bases and J by 4 bases, 10 bases remained unmatched. CDR1 and CDR2 (germline): SGHRS, YFSETQ. The chain's CDR3 is CASSSISGGPADTQYF. Written as DNA, the CDR3 is TGCGCCAGCAGTTCCATTAGCGGGGGGCCCGCAGATACGCAGTATTTT. Full variable domain (rest looked up from reference TRBV5-1 and TRBJ2-3): KAGVTQTPRYLIKTRGQQVTLSCSPISGHRSVSWYQQTPGQGLQFLFEYFSETQRNKGNFPGRFSGRQFSNSRSEMNVSTLELGDSALYLCASSSISGGPADTQYFGPGTRLTVL.

The table lists this clonotype with many counts. The chain combines TRBV7-9 with TRBJ2-7; the D is unclear. The CDR3 has 14 amino acids. V was trimmed by 5 bases and J by 2 bases, leaving 13 bases between them. CDR1 SEHNR and CDR2 FQNEAQ come from the germline V gene (reference sequence). The CDR3 spells CASSPRSHTYEQYF. In DNA form, the CDR3 reads TGTGCCAGCAGCCCGAGGTCCCATACCTACGAGCAGTACTTC.

This clonotype was seen a handful of times. The rearrangement joins TRBV12-3 or TRBV12-4 to TRBJ1-2; maybe TRBD1 (6 bases). V shed 1 base and J shed 6 bases, with 12 bases lying between them. This CDR3 comprises 14 residues. This CDR3 is CASSLEDRNNGYTF. DNA of the CDR3: TGTGCCAGCAGTTTAGAGGACAGAAATAATGGCTACACCTTC.

This clonotype was counted ten times or more. The CDR3 sequence: CSVDFWGSYGYTF. The CDR3 DNA reads as TGCAGCGTTGATTTCTGGGGGTCGTATGGCTACACCTTC. The rearrangement joins TRBV29-1 to TRBJ1-2, with a possible D match to TRBD1 (5 bases). V dropped 3 bases and J dropped 5 bases, with 13 bases sitting between them. Germline V gives CDR1 SQVTM, CDR2 ANQGSEA. This CDR3 contains 13 residues. The full variable domain, in which reference TRBV29-1 and TRBJ1-2 provide the parts outside the CDR3, is SAVISQKPSRDICQRGTSLTIQCQVDSQVTMMFWYRQQPGQSLTLIATANQGSEATYESGFVIDKFPISRPNLTFSTLTVSNMSPEDSSIYLCSVDFWGSYGYTFGSGTRLTVV.

This chain links TRBV20-1 with TRBJ1-1; D possibly corresponds to TRBD1 (6 bases). Trimming took 5 bases from V and 3 from J, leaving 16 bases between them. The CDR3 consists of 14 residues. In germline, CDR1 is DFQATT, CDR2 SNEGSKA (reference sequence). The CDR3 spells CSAGRGYGYTEAFF. CDR3 bases: TGCAGTGCTGGCAGGGGTTATGGGTACACTGAAGCTTTCTTT.

This clonotype was counted many times. One end of the junction varies from germline; a read error may be responsible. The gene calls are TRBV6-1 and TRBJ1-5; TRBD1 might be the D (6 bases). The CDR3 length is 14 residues. From germline, CDR1 is MNHNS and CDR2 SASEGT. CDR3 protein: CASREGGYNQPQHF. In nucleotides, the CDR3 is TGTGCCAGCAGGGAAGGGGGTTACAATCAGCCCCAGCATTTT.